This T cell receptor beta chain was recovered during a study of shared clonotypes between healthy human individuals (dated by TCRdb to 2018 to 2020). Background on the whole study: A couple of women and a few men aged 18 to 49 years were included in the cohort. To increase sequencing depth and limit assay-specific biases, TCR repertoire library preparation and sequencing were carried out by different laboratories using diverse techniques. Each donor's leukapheresis produced roughly between roughly 0.94 and 9.5 billion PBMCs. To estimate repertoire size and how much clonotype sharing occurs between individuals, the study deeply sequenced the blood TCR repertoires of 4 to 6 healthy adults. For each donor, three plates each were used for CD4 naive and CD4 memory, two plates were used for CD8 naive, and one plate was used for CD8 memory. The research as a whole found: Even with the large sequencing depth, rarefaction of the sorted-subset datasets indicated that sequencing was incomplete. Only blood was sampled, and tissue TCR repertoires likely differ from those in blood. Compared with non-shared clonotypes, the clonotypes found in all four sorted-subset donors had higher generation probabilities. Larger estimated clonotype richness was generally found for naive subsets than for memory subsets. About 5% of naive CD4, 3.5% of naive CD8, roughly 2.5% of memory CD4, and 0.4% of memory CD8 clonotypes were shared across several donors. Based on pairwise subsampling, the degree of clonotype sharing among donors was expected to be affected by sequencing depth. The small number of donors limited the genetic and exposure-history diversity represented.

To note about this clone: The antigen it recognizes is unknown. No base quality values were provided; no much bigger clone lies one nucleotide off. The sample carries other DNA sequences with the same CDR3.

Using the deep immunoSEQ assay, multiplex PCR amplified TCR CDR3 regions from genomic DNA. Extracted genomic DNA from each cell subset was spread evenly across all wells of several immunoSEQ 96-well plates, with each plate serving as a replicate. Each replicate PCR for sorted subsets received about 210 ng genomic DNA, equal to roughly 30,000 T cell genomes. Purified libraries were quantified with a Qubit 3.0 fluorometer, sized on a Bioanalyzer 2100, and re-quantified with the KAPA Library Quantification kit. A separate single-read 150-cycle Illumina NextSeq 550 flow cell was used to sequence each immunoSEQ 96-well plate. Under the source paper's analysis protocol: Because the immunoSEQ output included only junctional sequences and no quality scores, the filtering could not be the same as the filtering used for full-length reads. To assign V/J genes and CDR3, sequences were annotated against IMGT germline references using PyIR, a Python wrapper for IgBLAST v1.9. Reads with weak V/J assignments (E-value above 1e-6), missing CDR3, stop codons, out-of-frame junctions, or ambiguous translated residues were removed. V3J clonotypes were defined by identical inferred V gene, J gene, and CDR3 amino acid sequence. Percentage overlap between repertoires was calculated by dividing the number of shared unique clonotypes by the size of the smaller repertoire. RTK rarefaction, the Chao1 estimator, and Recon v2.1 estimates of unobserved clonotypes were used to assess repertoire richness. Generation probabilities for all TCRbeta clonotypes obtained by the gDNA method from several donors were computed using OLGA. Held by TCRdb, this immuneACCESS table contains in-frame sequences only and omits some clones. Under half of the omission traces to an unresolved V gene where checked; the cause of the rest is unknown. The V and J calls and clone size were taken over from that table, and D and trimming were inferred from the DNA. The sample records roughly 2.2 million clones, approximately 93% of which are singletons. Of the sample, approximately 0.4% falls within the top ten clones.

Trimming removed 0 bases from V and 3 bases from J, leaving 7 bases between the germline ends. The cysteine opens and the phenylalanine closes a CDR3 of 14 amino acids. CDR3 DNA is the only sequence kept; it has 42 bases, read in frame from the first base. According to the germline V gene, CDR1 reads SGHRS and CDR2 reads YFSETQ. Healthy HIV-negative adults with no recently reported acute infections or vaccinations were included as donors. Every donor was a Caucasian adult living in Nashville, Tennessee, USA. CD4+ T cells were enriched by magnetic negative selection, after which naive cells were positively selected on CD45RA and the negative fraction was taken as the memory subset. After blood collection by leukapheresis, PBMCs were isolated using Ficoll-Histopaque density gradient centrifugation and then cryopreserved in the vapor phase of liquid nitrogen. Analytical flow cytometry was used to check the purity and quantity of each magnetically sorted T cell population. Genomic DNA was isolated from each sorted fraction and quantified by UV absorbance on a Nanodrop 2000c.

The sequence was obtained from a man aged 18 to 29 in good health. Some clones in this sample may be carry-over from other donors' samples. The sample consisted of naive CD4+ T cells from PBMCs. Taken with the paper, the label for cell subset or site translates to: CD45RA+ positively selected. Recombination linked TRBV5-1 to TRBJ2-1; the D segment cannot be called with confidence. The nucleotide sequence is given as TGCGCCAGCAGCTTGGACCTCCGCTACAATGAGCAGTTCTTC. Translated, it reads CASSLDLRYNEQFF.